This TCR beta chain was recovered during a study of early T cells in non-severe SARS-CoV-2 infection. TCRdb reprocessed the 5' RACE reads via MiXCR and lists one record per CDR3 protein. The data show some 54,000 distinct CDR3 sequences, roughly 10% seen once. The sample holds a few counts of this clonotype. The CDR3 has 15 amino acids. Germline V gene data show CDR1 as DFQATT and CDR2 as SNEGSKA (reference sequence). V shed 3 bases and J 11 bases; nucleotides not matched to a gene: 15. Sequencing was done on a sample of whole blood. The clonotype comes from an adult who was a healthcare worker with PCR-confirmed SARS-CoV-2 infection or an uninfected control (not recorded which). This chain links TRBV20-1 with TRBJ2-1; 8 nucleotides match TRBD2. The CDR3 spells CSARGSSGSVGKQFF. Here the CDR3 DNA reads TGCAGTGCTAGGGGTTCAAGCGGGAGTGTAGGGAAGCAGTTCTTC.